This T cell receptor (beta chain) was sequenced in a study of OX40 agonist ivuxolimab in advanced cancers. Study-level information: Every 2 weeks, patients received ivuxolimab intravenously, dosed at 0.01 to 10 mg/kg. Anti-PD-1, anti-PD-L1 or anti-CTLA-4 therapy given earlier was allowed, and 40% had some. Two cutaneous melanoma patients and one hepatocellular carcinoma patient, three in all, had partial responses.

Libraries were prepared by immunoSEQ multiplex PCR; TCRdb keeps only in-frame clonotypes and omits some of them. Of some 140,000 clones listed, just over 90% are singletons. Study outcomes and limitations: Clonal expansion by week 6 occurred in CD4+ and CD8+ blood T cells (at 0.1 to 3.0 mg/kg).

Germline-derived CDR1 and CDR2 are SGHDT and YYEEEE. Between the trimmed V and J ends, which lost 1 base and 1 base, there was a span of 15 bases. The CDR3 consists of 17 residues. On this clone: Its antigen is not identified.

The material sequenced was CD4+ or CD8+ T cells sorted from blood, taken in a trial of the OX40 agonist ivuxolimab. The chain links TRBV5-6 to TRBJ2-1; D uncertain. The receptor was isolated from an adult with an advanced solid tumor such as melanoma, head and neck, liver or kidney cancer. The DNA of the CDR3 is TGTGCCAGCAGCTTGAGGGTTGCGAGTCTGTCCTACAATGAGCAGTTCTTC. Its protein is CASSLRVASLSYNEQFF.